The text below deals with one TCR beta chain. In the original workflow: Estimates of nucleated cell counts were drawn from the amplification of reference gene primers. Sequencing used immunoSEQ multiplex PCR; TCRdb keeps in-frame clones, though not all of them. D and trimming come from the DNA, and the V and J calls and clone size come from that table. The repertoire holds over 250,000 clones, with over 75% as singletons. The record originates from a study of blood T cell repertoires in COVID-19. About the study: PBMCs, B-cell-depleted T cells, or T cells were the source of the cDNA or gDNA that made up the material.

There are 17 residues in the CDR3. Germline CDR1 SEHNR, CDR2 FQNEAQ (reference sequence). Trimming left V 2 bases short and J 3 bases short, with 20 bases between. Material: peripheral blood. The sequence was collected from a human donor in a cohort sampled during active COVID-19. V and J are TRBV7-9 and TRBJ2-7; D may be TRBD2 (6 bases). CDR3 amino acids: CASSLFLGGLAYYEQYF. In DNA form, the CDR3 reads TGTGCCAGCAGCTTATTCTTGGGCGGGCTAGCGTACTACGAGCAGTACTTC.